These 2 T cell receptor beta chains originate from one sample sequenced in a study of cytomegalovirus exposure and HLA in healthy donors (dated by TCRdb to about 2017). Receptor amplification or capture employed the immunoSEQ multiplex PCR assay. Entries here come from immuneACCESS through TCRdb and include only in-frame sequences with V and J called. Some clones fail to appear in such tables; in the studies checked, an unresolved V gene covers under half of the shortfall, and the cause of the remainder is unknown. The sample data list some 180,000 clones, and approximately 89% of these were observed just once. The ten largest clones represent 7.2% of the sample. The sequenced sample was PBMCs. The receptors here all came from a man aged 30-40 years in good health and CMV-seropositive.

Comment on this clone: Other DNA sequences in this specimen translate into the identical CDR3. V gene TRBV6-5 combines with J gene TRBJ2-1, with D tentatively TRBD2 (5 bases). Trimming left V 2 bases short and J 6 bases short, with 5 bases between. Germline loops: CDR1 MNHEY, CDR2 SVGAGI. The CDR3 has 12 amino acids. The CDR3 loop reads CASSYRGNEQFF. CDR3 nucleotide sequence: TGTGCCAGCAGTTACCGGGGCAATGAGCAGTTCTTC.

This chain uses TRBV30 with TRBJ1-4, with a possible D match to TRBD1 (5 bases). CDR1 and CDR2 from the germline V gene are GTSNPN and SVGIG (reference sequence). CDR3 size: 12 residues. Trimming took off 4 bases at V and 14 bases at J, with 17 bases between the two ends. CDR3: CAWNIMRGRLFF. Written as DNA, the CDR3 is TGTGCCTGGAACATAATGCGGGGGAGGCTGTTTTTT.